These 9 T cell receptor beta chains originate from one sample sequenced in a study of T-cell reconstitution after alpha-beta-depleted transplantation in children. Molecular barcoding with unique molecular identifiers was used for the TCRbeta library. From the PCR reads, TCRdb called clonotypes with MiXCR, one entry per CDR3 protein. The table records about 980,000 distinct CDR3 sequences, about 29% of them present only once. Sequencing was performed on PBMCs, mostly from graft donor cells, taken 360 days after TCRalphabeta/CD19-depleted stem cell transplant. The receptors here all came from a boy under three years old who had a stem cell transplant for SCID, so the T cells may come from the graft donor.

The V gene is TRBV9, the J gene TRBJ2-7; possible D gene TRBD1, 6 bases. This CDR3 contains 14 residues. Germline-derived CDR1 and CDR2 are SGDLS and YYNGEE. Trimming cost V 0 bases and J 1 base, with 8 bases left between them. The CDR3 protein is CASSVEDRSYEQYF. The CDR3 DNA reads TGTGCCAGCAGCGTAGAGGACAGATCCTACGAGCAGTACTTC. Together with reference TRBV9 and TRBJ2-7, the CDR3 gives the full variable domain: DSGVTQTPKHLITATGQRVTLRCSPRSGDLSVYWYQQSLDQGLQFLIQYYNGEERAKGNILERFSAQQFPDLHSELNLSSLELGDSALYFCASSVEDRSYEQYFGPGTRLTVT.

This clonotype has just a few counts. This sequence joins TRBV5-1 and TRBJ2-2, with no clear D. The CDR3 loop spans 13 amino acids. Germline values: CDR1 SGHRS, CDR2 YFSETQ. V lost 3 bases, J lost 6 bases, and 9 bases lay in between. CDR3 DNA sequence: TGCGCCAGCAGCTGGTCCGAGGCCGGGGAGCTGTTTTTT. It is translated as CASSWSEAGELFF.

This chain joins TRBV29-1 and TRBJ2-5; TRBD1 matches 7 bases. V shed 7 bases, J shed 5 bases, and the junction held 10 bases outside the gene matches. The CDR3 totals 13 residues. Looked up from germline, CDR1 is SQVTM and CDR2 is ANQGSEA. CDR3 protein: CSARGMLQETQYF. CDR3 nucleotide sequence: TGCAGCGCCAGGGGGATGCTGCAGGAGACCCAGTACTTC.

This clonotype was seen a few times. This sequence joins TRBV29-1 and TRBJ2-4; maybe TRBD2 (5 bases). CDR1 is SQVTM, CDR2 ANQGSEA, per germline. The CDR3 has 12 residues. The V end was cut by 1 base, the J end by 8 bases, with 9 bases between. The CDR3 region is CSVEGASHIQYF. The CDR3 DNA is TGCAGCGTTGAAGGGGCTAGCCACATTCAGTACTTC.

The table lists this clonotype with a few counts. The V and J genes are TRBV4-1 and TRBJ2-1; the D call may be TRBD1 or TRBD2 (6 bases each). Germline V gene lookup returns CDR1 MGHRA and CDR2 YSYEKL. V lost 2 bases, J lost 5 bases, and 13 bases lay in between. CDR3 length equals 15 residues. The CDR3 DNA reads as TGCGCCAGCAGCCAACCTGGGGGGCCCAACAATGAGCAGTTCTTC. Protein: CASSQPGGPNNEQFF.

This clonotype was seen a handful of times. The genes are TRBV25-1 and TRBJ1-3, with TRBD1 identical over 8 bases. The CDR3 length is 14 residues. J lost 3 bases, V lost 6 bases, and 4 bases had no gene match. CDR1 is MGHDK, CDR2 SYGVNS, per germline. CDR3 sequence: CASRSGGGGNTIYF. The CDR3 coding sequence is TGTGCCAGCAGATCAGGGGGCGGTGGAAACACCATATATTTT.

The CDR3 nucleotides are TGTGCCAACCACTTCCGCTGTCAAGTCCAGTCCTACGAGCAGTACTTC. Amino acids: CANHFRCQVQSYEQYF. This rearrangement joins TRBV6-1 to TRBJ2-7, with D hard to call. V was trimmed by 10 bases and J by 1 base, leaving 23 bases between them. Germline-derived CDR1 and CDR2 are MNHNS and SASEGT. This CDR3 is built from 16 residues.

The CDR3 DNA is TGTGCCAGCAGCTTAAAGTTCCAAGGGGGCGGTTGGGGCACAGATACGCAGTATTTT. Protein product: CASSLKFQGGGWGTDTQYF. This chain joins TRBV11-2 and TRBJ2-3; 7 positions agree with TRBD1. CDR3 length: 19 amino acids. The V gene's germline CDR1 is SGHAT and CDR2 FQNNGV. J was trimmed by 1 base and V by 2 bases; bases with no gene match: 15. The complete variable domain, with remaining parts taken from reference TRBV11-2 and TRBJ2-3, reads EAGVAQSPRYKIIEKRQSVAFWCNPISGHATLYWYQQILGQGPKLLIQFQNNGVVDDSQLPKDRFSAERLKGVDSTLKIQPAKLEDSAVYLCASSLKFQGGGWGTDTQYFGPGTRLTVL.

This clonotype came up a few times. The rearrangement joins TRBV10-3 to TRBJ1-2; a weak D match, TRBD1 (6 bases). V lost 2 bases, J lost 7 bases, and 11 bases lay in between. The germline V gene encodes CDR1 ENHRY and CDR2 SYGVKD. This CDR3 has 13 amino acids. CDR3 sequence (DNA): TGTGCCATCAGTGAGACCACAGGGTTTGGCTACACCTTC. Its protein product is CAISETTGFGYTF.